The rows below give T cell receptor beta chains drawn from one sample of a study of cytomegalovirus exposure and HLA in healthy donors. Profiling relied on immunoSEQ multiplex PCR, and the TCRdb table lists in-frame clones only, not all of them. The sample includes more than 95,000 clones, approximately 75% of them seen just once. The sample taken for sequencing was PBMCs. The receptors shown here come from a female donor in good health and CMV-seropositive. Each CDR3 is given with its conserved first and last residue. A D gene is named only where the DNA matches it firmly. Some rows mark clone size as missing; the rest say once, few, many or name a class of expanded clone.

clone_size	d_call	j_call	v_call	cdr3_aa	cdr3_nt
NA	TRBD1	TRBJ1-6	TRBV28	CASSFPQGESSPLHF	TGTGCCAGCAGTTTCCCACAGGGGGAGTCTTCACCCCTCCACTTT
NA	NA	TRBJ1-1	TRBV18	CASSPTENTEAFF	TGTGCCAGCTCACCAACAGAGAACACTGAAGCTTTCTTT
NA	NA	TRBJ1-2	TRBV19	CASSWSYGYTF	TGTGCCAGTAGTTGGAGCTATGGCTACACCTTC
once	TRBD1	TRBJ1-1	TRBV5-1	CASSLGQGPNTEAFF	TGCGCCAGCAGCTTGGGACAGGGGCCGAACACTGAAGCTTTCTTT
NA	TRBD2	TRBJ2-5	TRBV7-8	CASSLSPGTGRGKTQYF	TGTGCCAGCAGCTTATCCCCCGGGACTGGGAGGGGCAAGACCCAGTACTTC
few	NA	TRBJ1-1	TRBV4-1	CASSQHGGGRGEAFF	TGCGCCAGCAGCCAACATGGCGGGGGGCGGGGTGAAGCTTTCTTT
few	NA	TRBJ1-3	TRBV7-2	CASKRLSSGNTIYF	TGTGCCAGCAAGAGGTTATCCTCTGGAAACACCATATATTTT
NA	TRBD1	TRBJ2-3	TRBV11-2	CASSRTGGEIDTQYF	TGTGCCAGCAGCCGGACAGGGGGCGAGATAGATACGCAGTATTTT
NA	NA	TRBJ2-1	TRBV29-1	CSVRGSAYNEQFF	TGCAGCGTTAGGGGGTCCGCCTACAATGAGCAGTTCTTC
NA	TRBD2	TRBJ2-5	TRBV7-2	CASSLGGPSSGQETQYF	TGTGCCAGCAGCTTAGGAGGGCCCTCTAGCGGACAAGAGACCCAGTACTTC
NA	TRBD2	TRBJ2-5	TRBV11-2	CASSWTTSGRTKTQYF	TGTGCCAGCAGCTGGACGACTAGCGGGAGGACGAAGACCCAGTACTTC
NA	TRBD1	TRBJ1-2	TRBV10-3	CAIKRDRPPLNYGYTF	TGTGCCATCAAACGGGACAGGCCCCCTCTCAACTATGGCTACACCTTC
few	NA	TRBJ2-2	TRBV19	CASSMSPGQGELFF	TGTGCCAGTAGTATGTCGCCGGGTCAAGGGGAGCTGTTTTTT
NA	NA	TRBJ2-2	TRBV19	CASNGGTGELFF	TGTGCCAGTAACGGGGGCACCGGGGAGCTGTTTTTT
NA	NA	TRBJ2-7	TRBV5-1	CASSQGGGPAYEQYF	TGCGCCAGCAGCCAGGGTGGGGGCCCAGCCTACGAGCAGTACTTC
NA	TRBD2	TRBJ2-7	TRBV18	CASSPTSGYEQYF	TGTGCCAGCTCACCGACTAGCGGCTACGAGCAGTACTTC
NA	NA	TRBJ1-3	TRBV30	CAFQGIAGNTIYF	TGTGCCTTCCAGGGCATTGCAGGAAACACCATATATTTT
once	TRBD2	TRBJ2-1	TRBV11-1	CASSLLLAAYNEQFF	TGTGCCAGCAGCTTATTACTAGCGGCCTACAATGAGCAGTTCTTC
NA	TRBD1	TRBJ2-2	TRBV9	CASSPRQGGTGELFF	TGTGCCAGCAGCCCCCGACAGGGGGGAACCGGGGAGCTGTTTTTT